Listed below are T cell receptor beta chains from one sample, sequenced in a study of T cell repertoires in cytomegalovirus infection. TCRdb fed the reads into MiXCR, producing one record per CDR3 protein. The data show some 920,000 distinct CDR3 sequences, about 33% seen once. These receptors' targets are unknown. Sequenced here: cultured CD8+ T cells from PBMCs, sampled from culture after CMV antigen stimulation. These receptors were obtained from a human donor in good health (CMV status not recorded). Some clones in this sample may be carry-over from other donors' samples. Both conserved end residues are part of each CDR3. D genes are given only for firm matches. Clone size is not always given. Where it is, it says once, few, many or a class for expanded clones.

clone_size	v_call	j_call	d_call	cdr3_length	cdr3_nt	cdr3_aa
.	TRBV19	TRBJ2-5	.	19	TGTGCCAGTAGTATGAAGGAGGGACGCTACCTATCGGGCCAAGAGACCCAGTACTTC	CASSMKEGRYLSGQETQYF
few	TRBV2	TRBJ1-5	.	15	TGTGCCAGCAGTGAAAGGGGGACCGACCTTCAGCCCCAGCATTTT	CASSERGTDLQPQHF
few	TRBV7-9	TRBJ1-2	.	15	TGTGCCAGCAGCTCCCCACAGAATAACTATGGCTATTACACCTTC	CASSSPQNNYGYYTF
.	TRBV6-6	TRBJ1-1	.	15	TGTGCCAGCAGTTACCCGGACAGCATGAACACTGAAGCTTTCTTT	CASSYPDSMNTEAFF
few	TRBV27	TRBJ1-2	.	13	TGTGCCAGCAGTCAATCGACCCTTCTCGGCTACACCTTC	CASSQSTLLGYTF
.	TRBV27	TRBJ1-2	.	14	TGTGCCAGCAGGGGCCGGGGGGAAGGCTATGGCTACACCTTC	CASRGRGEGYGYTF
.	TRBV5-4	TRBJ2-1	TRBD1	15	TGTGCCAGCAGCGACAGGGACAGCTCCTACAATGAGCAGTTCTTC	CASSDRDSSYNEQFF
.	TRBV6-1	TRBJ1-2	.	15	TGTGCCAGCAGTGAAAATCTTTTGGGTAGCGATGGCTACACCTTC	CASSENLLGSDGYTF
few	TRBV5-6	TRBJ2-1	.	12	TGTGCCAGCACCGGACAGACCAATGAGCAGTTCTTC	CASTGQTNEQFF
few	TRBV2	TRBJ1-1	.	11	TGTGCCAGCAGTGATGGACTTGAAGCTTTCTTT	CASSDGLEAFF
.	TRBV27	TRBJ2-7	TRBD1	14	TGTGCCAGCCGGCCGGGACAGGGACTTTACGAGCAGTACTTC	CASRPGQGLYEQYF
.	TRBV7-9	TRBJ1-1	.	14	TGTGCCAGCAGCCCGCCTCAGGGGAACACTGAAGCTTTCTTT	CASSPPQGNTEAFF
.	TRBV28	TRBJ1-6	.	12	TGTGCCAGCAATCACAGGGTGGCACCCCTCCACTTT	CASNHRVAPLHF
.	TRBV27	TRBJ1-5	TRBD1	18	TGTGCCAGCAGTTTAGAAGGGACAGGGCTTTTTAGCAATCAGCCCCAGCATTTT	CASSLEGTGLFSNQPQHF
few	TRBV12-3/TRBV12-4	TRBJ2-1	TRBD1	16	TGTGCCAGCAGTTTAGCGTACAGGGGAGCTACGTATGAGCAGTTCTTC	CASSLAYRGATYEQFF
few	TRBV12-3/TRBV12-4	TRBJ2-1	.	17	TGTGCCAGCAGCCCGTCCTGGTCGGGGGCGGGATTCAATGAGCAGTTCTTC	CASSPSWSGAGFNEQFF
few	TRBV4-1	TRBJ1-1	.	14	TGCGCCAGCAGCCTACAGAGAATTAACACTGAAGCTTTCTTT	CASSLQRINTEAFF
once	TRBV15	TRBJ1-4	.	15	TGTGCCACTGCTGCAGACAGAGCAACTAATGAAAAACTGTTTTTT	CATAADRATNEKLFF
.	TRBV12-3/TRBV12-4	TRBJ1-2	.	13	TGTGCCAGCAGTGCCACCCAGGGCCCCGGCTACACCTTC	CASSATQGPGYTF
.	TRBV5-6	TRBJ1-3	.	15	TGTGCCAGCAGCGTGGGACCGCTCTCTGGAAACACCATATATTTT	CASSVGPLSGNTIYF
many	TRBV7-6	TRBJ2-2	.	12	TGTGCCAGCAGACAGCGGACCGGGGAGCTGTTTTTT	CASRQRTGELFF
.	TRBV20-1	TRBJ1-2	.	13	TGCAGTGCTAGAGATGGGGGGATTCATGGCTACACCTTC	CSARDGGIHGYTF
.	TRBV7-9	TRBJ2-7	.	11	TGTGTCAGCAGCCCGGTGGGGGAGCAGTACTTC	CVSSPVGEQYF
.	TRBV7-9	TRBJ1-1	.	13	TGTGCCAGCAGCTTCGACGCGAACACTGAAGCTTTCTTT	CASSFDANTEAFF
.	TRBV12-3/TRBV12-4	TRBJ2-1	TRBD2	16	TGTGCCAGCAGTTTAGTCGGGAGAGCGGGGGTGTCTGAGCAGTTCTTC	CASSLVGRAGVSEQFF
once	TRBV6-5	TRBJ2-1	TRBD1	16	TGTGCCAGCAGTGTACAGGGGGCGGGCTCCTACAATGAGCAGTTCTTC	CASSVQGAGSYNEQFF
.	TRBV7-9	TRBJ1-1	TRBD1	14	TGTGCCAGCAGCTGGATTCAGGGGGAGATTGTAGCTTTCTTT	CASSWIQGEIVAFF
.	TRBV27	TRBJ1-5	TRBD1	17	TGTGCCAGCAGCCCCGGACAGGGGTTTGTTAGCAATCAGCCCCAGCATTTT	CASSPGQGFVSNQPQHF
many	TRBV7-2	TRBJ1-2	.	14	TGTGCCAGCAGCGCTCCCGGGACGGTGTTAGGCTACACCTTC	CASSAPGTVLGYTF
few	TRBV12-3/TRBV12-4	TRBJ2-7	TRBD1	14	TGTGCCAGCAGGACAGGGGGGCCCCTGATGGAGCAGTACTTC	CASRTGGPLMEQYF
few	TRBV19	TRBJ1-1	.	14	TGTGCCAGTAGTTCCGGAAGCGTGAACACTGAAGCTTTCTTT	CASSSGSVNTEAFF
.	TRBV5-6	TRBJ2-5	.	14	TGTGCCAGCACCCTTAGAAGGGCGGGAGAGACCCAGTACTTC	CASTLRRAGETQYF
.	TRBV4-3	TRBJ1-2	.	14	TGCGCCAGCAGCCAAGATGCAGGCCTCTATGGCTACACCTTC	CASSQDAGLYGYTF
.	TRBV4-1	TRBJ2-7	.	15	TGCGCCAGCAGCCAAAGCTTCGCCAGATCCTACGAGCAGTACTTC	CASSQSFARSYEQYF
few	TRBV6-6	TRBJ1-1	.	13	TGTGCCAGCAGTTACCTCGACAGGACTGAAGCTTTCTTT	CASSYLDRTEAFF
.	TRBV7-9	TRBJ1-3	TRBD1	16	TGTGCCAGCAGCTTATTCAACAGGGGTTCTGGAAACACCATATATTTT	CASSLFNRGSGNTIYF
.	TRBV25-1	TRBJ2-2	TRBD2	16	TGTGCCAGTTACCACCGAGCGGGGGGGCCCACCGGGGAGCTGTTTTTT	CASYHRAGGPTGELFF
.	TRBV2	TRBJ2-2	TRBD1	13	TGTGCCAGCAGATACAGGGGGACCGGGGAGCTGTTTTTT	CASRYRGTGELFF
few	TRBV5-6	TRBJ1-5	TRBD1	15	TGTGCCAGCAGCTTGATGGAGACAGGGAACCAGCCCCAGCATTTT	CASSLMETGNQPQHF
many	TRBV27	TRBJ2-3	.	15	TGTGCCAGCAGTTTATGGGGGGCAGGGACAGATACGCAGTATTTT	CASSLWGAGTDTQYF